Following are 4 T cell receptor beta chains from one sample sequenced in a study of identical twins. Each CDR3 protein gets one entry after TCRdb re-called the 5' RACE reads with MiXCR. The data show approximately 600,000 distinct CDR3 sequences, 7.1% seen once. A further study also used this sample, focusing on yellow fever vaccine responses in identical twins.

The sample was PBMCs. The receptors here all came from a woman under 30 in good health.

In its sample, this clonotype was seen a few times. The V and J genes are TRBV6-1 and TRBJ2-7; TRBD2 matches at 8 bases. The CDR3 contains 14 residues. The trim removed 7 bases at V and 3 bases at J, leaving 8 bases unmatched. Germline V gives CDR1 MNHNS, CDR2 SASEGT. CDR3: CASTSSGTSYEQYV. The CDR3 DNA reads TGTGCCAGCACCTCCTCCGGGACTAGCTACGAGCAGTACGTC.

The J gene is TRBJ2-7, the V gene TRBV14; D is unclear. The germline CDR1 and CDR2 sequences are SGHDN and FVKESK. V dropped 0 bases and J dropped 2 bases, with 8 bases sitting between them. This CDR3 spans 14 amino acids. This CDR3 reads CASSQDFGPYEQYF. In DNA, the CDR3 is TGTGCCAGCAGCCAAGATTTCGGCCCCTACGAGCAGTACTTC.

This CDR3 is CASSTQDLGFTGELFF. CDR3 coding DNA: TGCGCCAGCAGCACCCAGGACCTAGGGTTCACCGGGGAGCTGTTTTTT. J is TRBJ2-2 and V is TRBV4-1; D is unresolved. Germline V gene data show CDR1 as MGHRA and CDR2 as YSYEKL. This CDR3 has 16 residues. V was cut by 5 bases and J by 4 bases, with 17 bases left in between.

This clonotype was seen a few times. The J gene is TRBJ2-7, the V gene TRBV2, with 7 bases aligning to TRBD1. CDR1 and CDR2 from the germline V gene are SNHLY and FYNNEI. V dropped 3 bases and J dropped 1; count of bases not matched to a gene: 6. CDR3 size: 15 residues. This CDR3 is CASSDDRVKSYEQYF. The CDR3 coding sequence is TGTGCCAGCAGTGACGACAGGGTGAAGTCCTACGAGCAGTACTTC.